These T cell receptor beta chains were read from a single sample in a study of cytomegalovirus exposure and HLA in healthy donors. TCRdb's copy holds only in-frame clones and misses some; the assay was immunoSEQ multiplex PCR. The sample shows some 190,000 clones, 79% of them seen only once. The sequenced sample consisted of PBMCs. These TCRs come from a woman aged 50 to 65 in good health and CMV-seronegative. Each CDR3 is given with its conserved first and last residue.

>TRBV9|TRBJ1-1
CASSVDPVMNTEAFF
>TRBV19|TRBJ1-2
CASSPQGAGGYTF
>TRBV7-2|TRBJ2-5
CASSFDRFRQETQYF
>TRBV5-1|TRBJ2-1
CASSGGGWTEQFF
>TRBV4-2|TRBJ2-3
CASSLGTSSTDTQYF
>TRBV12-1|TRBJ2-7
CASSPWTSGSYEQYF
>TRBV7-9|TRBJ2-6
CASSRPRGRALEANVLTF
>TRBV28|TRBJ2-7
CASSLTPSPYEQYF
>TRBV10-3|TRBJ2-7
CAISGSGGYQYEQYF
>TRBV28|TRBJ1-1
CASSLSTGGLGTEAFF
>TRBV27|TRBJ1-4
CASSQSGGLVEKLFF
>TRBV27|TRBJ1-5
CASSPRTGRVSKGNQPQHF
>TRBV18|TRBJ1-5
CASSPLTGTGGADQPQHF
>TRBV7-2|TRBJ2-7
CASSLGPGGGIYEQYF
>TRBV9|TRBJ2-3
CASSVGGQQGGDTQYF
>TRBV9|TRBJ1-2
CASSQGPAGYTF
>TRBV9|TRBJ1-1
CASAGVEFADTEAFF
>TRBV6-1|TRBJ2-7
CASQTTGVVYEQYF
>TRBV19|TRBJ2-3
CASRTGLAALRGTQYF
>TRBV6-5|TRBJ1-1
CASQVNTEAFF
>TRBV27|TRBJ1-5
CASSLSSYSNQPQHF
>TRBV28|TRBJ1-1
CASSSPGQGRPEAFF
>TRBV6-5|TRBJ2-7
CASRPGLARSYEQYF
>TRBV7-9|.
CASSPSTDYEQYF
>TRBV11-2|TRBJ1-1
CASSPPSFLDNTEAFF
>TRBV6-4|TRBJ2-1
CASSDSTANTYNEQFF
>TRBV6-5|TRBJ2-5
CASSYEARETQYF
>TRBV7-2|TRBJ2-3
CASSLMTSGLRAQYF
>TRBV27|TRBJ1-1
CASSIRPSGTMSPAFF
>TRBV19|TRBJ2-6
CASSISPSSGANVLTF
>TRBV4-3|TRBJ2-7
CASSPGTGGREQYF
>TRBV11-1|TRBJ1-6
CASSLSTGGNSPLHF
>TRBV6-5|TRBJ2-6
CASSFRLSGANVLTF
>TRBV29-1|TRBJ1-1
CSVGQPGTEAFF